The 23 T cell receptor beta chains in this list originate from one sample, sequenced in a study of blood T cell repertoires in COVID-19. Profiled with immunoSEQ multiplex PCR; TCRdb holds only in-frame clones, not every one. The table includes more than 95,000 clones, 81% detected once. Sequencing was carried out using peripheral blood. The receptors were sampled from a man aged 25-45 years with COVID-19, enrolled during active disease.

This sequence joins TRBV19 and TRBJ2-7; 8 positions match TRBD2. This CDR3 has 15 residues. CDR1 is LNHDA and CDR2 is SQIVND in the germline V gene (reference sequence). V was pared by 6 bases and J by 3 bases, with 10 bases of the junction left unmatched. The CDR3 sequence: CASSLQRGPFYEQYF. For the CDR3, the DNA is TGTGCCAGTAGCCTCCAGCGGGGGCCTTTCTACGAGCAGTACTTC.

V usage is TRBV6-2 or TRBV6-3 and J usage is TRBJ2-7; perhaps TRBD1 as D (6 bases). In germline, CDR1 is MNHEY, CDR2 SVGEGT. This CDR3 region has 14 residues. The ends were cut back, 5 bases at V and 2 bases at J, with 13 bases in the middle. The DNA of the CDR3 is TGTGCCAGCAGTGAGGGGGACGCCCCCTACGAGCAGTACTTC. Residues: CASSEGDAPYEQYF.

There are a few counts of this clone. CDR3 sequence reads: CASSQTVSGTSEAFF. CDR3 sequence (DNA): TGTGCCAGCAGCCAGACGGTAAGCGGGACGTCTGAAGCTTTCTTT. The chain has TRBV7-2 and TRBJ1-1; possible D gene TRBD1, 5 bases. Germline V gene lookup returns CDR1 SGHTA and CDR2 FQGNSA. This CDR3 has 15 residues. V was shortened by 5 bases and J by 6 bases, with 19 bases between the two germline ends.

The J gene is TRBJ2-7, the V gene TRBV5-1, with 9 bases fitting TRBD1. Looked up from germline, CDR1 is SGHRS and CDR2 is YFSETQ. The V and J ends lost 5 bases and 5 bases, in that order; junction bases with no gene match: 11. This CDR3 has 15 amino acids. The CDR3: CASSYPGTGRHEQYF. The CDR3 DNA reads TGCGCCAGCAGTTACCCGGGGACAGGGCGTCACGAGCAGTACTTC.

The chain uses TRBV4-3 and TRBJ2-7; possible D gene TRBD1, 6 bases. Deletions cut 3 bases from V and 1 base from J, with 10 bases between. The CDR3 contains 14 residues. Germline CDR1 is LGHNA and CDR2 is YSLEER. This chain's CDR3 is CASSHLDRSYEQYF. CDR3 DNA sequence: TGCGCCAGCAGCCATCTTGACAGGTCCTACGAGCAGTACTTC.

This chain connects TRBV5-1 to TRBJ1-4; a possible D gene is TRBD1 (6 bases). Per the germline V gene, CDR1 is SGHRS and CDR2 is YFSETQ. CDR3 length: 16 amino acids. The V end lost 0 bases, the J end lost 1 base, and 10 bases lay between the germline ends. The CDR3, as DNA: TGCGCCAGCAGCTTGGGCAGGGGCCGAACTAATGAAAAACTGTTTTTT. As protein: CASSLGRGRTNEKLFF. The entire variable domain, with the rest obtained from reference TRBV5-1 and TRBJ1-4, is as follows: KAGVTQTPRYLIKTRGQQVTLSCSPISGHRSVSWYQQTPGQGLQFLFEYFSETQRNKGNFPGRFSGRQFSNSRSEMNVSTLELGDSALYLCASSLGRGRTNEKLFFGSGTQLSVL.

This clone qualifies as medium-sized. The chain joins TRBV2 to TRBJ2-7; D gene uncertain. The CDR3 is 15 amino acids. Germline loops: CDR1 SNHLY, CDR2 FYNNEI. Trimming shortened V by 3 bases and J by 6 bases, and 18 bases separated the two germline ends. CDR3 coding DNA: TGTGCCAGCAGTGATTCTCAAGTACTCCCTTCCGAGCAGTACTTC. This gives the protein CASSDSQVLPSEQYF.

The chain has TRBV7-3 and TRBJ2-2, with D tentatively TRBD2 (7 bases). With 1 base removed from V and 0 bases from J, the gap between germline ends came to 15 bases. Germline CDR1 and CDR2: SGHTA and FQGTGA. The CDR3 covers 18 residues. CDR3 sequence: CASSLRGASGPNTGELFF. CDR3 sequence (DNA): TGTGCCAGCAGCTTAAGGGGGGCTAGCGGCCCGAACACCGGGGAGCTGTTTTTT.

V and J are TRBV25-1 and TRBJ2-7; the D gene is possibly TRBD1 (5 bases). The length of the CDR3 is 15 residues. Germline V gives CDR1 MGHDK, CDR2 SYGVNS. Trimming cost V 1 base and J 9 bases, with 19 bases left between them. CDR3 coding DNA: TGTGCCAGCAGTGAATGGCCCAGGGCCGGGTCCGGGCAGTACTTC. This sequence encodes CASSEWPRAGSGQYF.

The chain couples TRBV6-5 to TRBJ1-4; D is ambiguous. V lost 4 bases, J lost 7 bases, and 16 bases lay in between. Per germline, CDR1 MNHEY and CDR2 SVGAGI. The CDR3 extends over 15 amino acids. CDR3 nucleotides: TGTGCCAGCAGTTCCCGACCCTTCGAGGGTGAAAAACTGTTTTTT. Translation gives CASSSRPFEGEKLFF.

This rearrangement joins TRBV30 to TRBJ2-4, with D possibly TRBD2 on 7 matching bases. V lost 8 bases and J 5 bases, leaving 19 bases between the germline ends. Germline assignment: CDR1 GTSNPN and CDR2 SVGIG (reference sequence). This CDR3 contains 14 residues. The CDR3 DNA reads TGTGCCACAACGTGGGGGGGGCATCAAAACATTCAGTACTTC. It yields the protein CATTWGGHQNIQYF.

The chain is built from TRBV9 and TRBJ1-2; 8 bases fit TRBD1. This CDR3 has 15 amino acids. V dropped 2 bases and J dropped 0; count of bases not matched to a gene: 3. From germline, CDR1 is SGDLS and CDR2 YYNGEE. Here the CDR3 reads CASSVWTGPNYGYTF. Written as DNA, the CDR3 is TGTGCCAGCAGCGTCTGGACAGGGCCTAACTATGGCTACACCTTC.

This chain joins TRBV6-1 and TRBJ1-2; no definite D call. CDR1 and CDR2 from the germline V gene are MNHNS and SASEGT. Trimming shortened V by 2 bases and J by 8 bases, and 12 bases separated the two germline ends. This CDR3 is built from 13 residues. Written as DNA, the CDR3 is TGTGCCAGCAGTGAACCCCAGTTGGGCGGCTACACCTTC. Translation gives CASSEPQLGGYTF.

This rearrangement joins TRBV19 to TRBJ1-1; D is undetermined. The germline V gene has CDR1 LNHDA and CDR2 SQIVND (reference sequence). The CDR3 has 15 residues. Trimming removed 5 bases at V and 0 bases at J, with 13 bases between. The CDR3 DNA reads as TGTGCCAGTAGTCCCTTCAGGCAAATGAACACTGAAGCTTTCTTT. This sequence encodes CASSPFRQMNTEAFF.

The rearrangement uses TRBV4-2 and TRBJ2-3, with a possible D match to TRBD1 (5 bases). The CDR3 totals 15 residues. V was trimmed by 0 bases and J by 7 bases, leaving 14 bases between them. Germline lookup yields CDR1 LGHNA and CDR2 YNFKEQ. The CDR3 loop reads CASSQDLAGRNTQYF. The CDR3 nucleotides read TGTGCCAGCAGCCAAGATTTGGCAGGGCGAAATACGCAGTATTTT.

This clone was seen a handful of times. V and J are TRBV29-1 and TRBJ1-2; D might be TRBD1 (6 bases). This CDR3 contains 12 residues. The germline V and J ends were trimmed by 6 bases and 4 bases, with 12 bases remaining between them. Germline CDR1 reads SQVTM; CDR2 reads ANQGSEA. CDR3 bases: TGCAGCGTAGACAGGTTATTCTATGGCTACACCTTC. This sequence encodes CSVDRLFYGYTF.

In this sample, this clone turned up a few times. The CDR3 loop reads CASSPTSGTGYSNQPQHF. The CDR3 coding sequence is TGTGCCAGCAGTCCCACCTCCGGGACAGGGTATAGCAATCAGCCCCAGCATTTT. This chain joins TRBV27 and TRBJ1-5, with 9 nucleotides matching TRBD1. From germline, CDR1 is MNHEY and CDR2 SMNVEV (reference sequence). Losses at the gene ends were 5 bases for V and 0 bases for J; bases not matched to a gene: 11. The CDR3 covers 18 residues.

The V gene is TRBV30, the J gene TRBJ1-2; no clear D gene. Looked up from germline, CDR1 is GTSNPN and CDR2 is SVGIG (reference sequence). The CDR3 has 13 residues. Trimming took off 3 bases at V and 3 bases at J, with 11 bases between the two ends. The CDR3: CAWRAEAYYGYTF. The CDR3, as DNA: TGTGCCTGGAGGGCGGAGGCTTACTATGGCTACACCTTC.

This clone was detected a few times. V gene TRBV29-1 combines with J gene TRBJ1-1, with D perhaps matching TRBD1 (6 bases). Germline assignment: CDR1 SQVTM and CDR2 ANQGSEA. There are 13 residues in the CDR3. The V and J ends lost 5 bases and 7 bases respectively, with 17 bases between them. CDR3 region: CSVLGTTTHEAFF. The CDR3 DNA reads TGCAGCGTTCTCGGGACAACTACCCATGAAGCTTTCTTT.

The CDR3 loop reads CASSYSWRGGREQYF. CDR3 coding DNA: TGTGCCAGCAGTTACTCTTGGCGGGGGGGCCGCGAGCAGTACTTC. The chain is built from TRBV6-2 or TRBV6-3 and TRBJ2-7; 9 bases are a match to TRBD2. The CDR3 totals 15 residues. Trimming removed 0 bases from V and 6 bases from J; junction bases left unmatched: 6. The V gene's germline CDR1 is MNHEY and CDR2 SVGEGT.

The chain is built from TRBV7-2 and TRBJ1-2, with 7 bases fitting TRBD1. The length of the CDR3 is 16 residues. V dropped 4 bases and J dropped 1; count of bases not matched to a gene: 9. Looked up from germline, CDR1 is SGHTA and CDR2 is FQGNSA. The CDR3 here is CASSSSGTDINYGYTF. CDR3 bases: TGTGCCAGCAGCTCCTCCGGGACAGACATTAACTATGGCTACACCTTC.

The chain has TRBV30 and TRBJ1-6; 8 bases agree with TRBD1. The CDR3 sequence is 13 residues long. J gave up 9 bases and V 6 bases, and 7 bases lay outside the gene matches. Looked up from germline, CDR1 is GTSNPN and CDR2 is SVGIG (reference sequence). CDR3 in DNA: TGTGCCTGTAAGGACAGGGTATTTTCACCCCTCCACTTT. This gives the protein CACKDRVFSPLHF.

The CDR3 sequence is CASIGVEMAGYTF. The CDR3 nucleotides read TGTGCCAGCATCGGGGTTGAAATGGCTGGCTACACCTTC. This chain uses TRBV7-3 with TRBJ1-2, with D hard to call. The CDR3 extends over 13 amino acids. V was shortened by 7 bases and J by 7 bases, with 16 bases between the two germline ends. In germline, CDR1 is SGHTA, CDR2 FQGTGA.